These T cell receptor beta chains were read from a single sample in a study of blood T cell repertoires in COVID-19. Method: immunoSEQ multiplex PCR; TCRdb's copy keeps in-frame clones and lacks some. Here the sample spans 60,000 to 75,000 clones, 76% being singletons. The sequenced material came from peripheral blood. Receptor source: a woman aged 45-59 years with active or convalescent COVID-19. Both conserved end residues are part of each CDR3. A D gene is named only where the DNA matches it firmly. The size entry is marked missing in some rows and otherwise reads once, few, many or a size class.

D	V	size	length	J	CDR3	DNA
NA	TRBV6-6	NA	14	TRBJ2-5	CASSYGQLEETQYF	TGTGCCAGCAGTTACGGACAGTTAGAAGAGACCCAGTACTTC
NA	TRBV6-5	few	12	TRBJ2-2	CASSYAGGELFF	TGTGCCAGCAGTTACGCCGGCGGGGAGCTGTTTTTT
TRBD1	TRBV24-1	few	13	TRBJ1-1	CATSDGQGTAAFF	TGTGCCACCAGTGACGGACAGGGGACTGCTGCTTTCTTT
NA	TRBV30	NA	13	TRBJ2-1	CAWMGTFSDEQFF	TGTGCCTGGATGGGGACATTTTCAGATGAGCAGTTCTTC
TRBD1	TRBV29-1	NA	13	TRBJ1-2	CSVGDRDARGYTF	TGCAGCGTCGGGGACAGGGACGCACGGGGCTACACCTTC
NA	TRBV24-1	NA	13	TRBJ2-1	CATSDQNYNEQFF	TGTGCCACCAGTGACCAAAACTACAATGAGCAGTTCTTC
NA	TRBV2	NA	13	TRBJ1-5	CASARGVNQPQHF	TGTGCCAGCGCAAGGGGTGTAAATCAGCCCCAGCATTTT
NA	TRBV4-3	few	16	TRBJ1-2	CASSQDPGTANYGYTF	TGCGCCAGCAGCCAAGATCCCGGAACAGCTAACTATGGCTACACCTTC
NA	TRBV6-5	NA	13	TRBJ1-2	CASISDTGRGYTF	TGTGCCAGCATTAGCGATACCGGACGAGGCTACACCTTC
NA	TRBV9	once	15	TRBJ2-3	CASSVDLGDTDTQYF	TGTGCCAGCAGCGTAGATTTGGGCGACACAGATACGCAGTATTTT
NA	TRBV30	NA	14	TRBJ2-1	CAWSPHRVGGEQFF	TGTGCCTGGAGTCCCCACAGGGTTGGGGGTGAGCAGTTCTTC
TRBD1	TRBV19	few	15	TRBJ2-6	CASRGRGSGANVLTF	TGTGCCAGTAGGGGCAGGGGGTCTGGGGCCAACGTCCTGACTTTC
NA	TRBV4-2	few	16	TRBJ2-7	CASSYGSQGLSYEQYF	TGTGCCAGCAGCTACGGGTCTCAGGGACTCTCCTACGAGCAGTACTTC